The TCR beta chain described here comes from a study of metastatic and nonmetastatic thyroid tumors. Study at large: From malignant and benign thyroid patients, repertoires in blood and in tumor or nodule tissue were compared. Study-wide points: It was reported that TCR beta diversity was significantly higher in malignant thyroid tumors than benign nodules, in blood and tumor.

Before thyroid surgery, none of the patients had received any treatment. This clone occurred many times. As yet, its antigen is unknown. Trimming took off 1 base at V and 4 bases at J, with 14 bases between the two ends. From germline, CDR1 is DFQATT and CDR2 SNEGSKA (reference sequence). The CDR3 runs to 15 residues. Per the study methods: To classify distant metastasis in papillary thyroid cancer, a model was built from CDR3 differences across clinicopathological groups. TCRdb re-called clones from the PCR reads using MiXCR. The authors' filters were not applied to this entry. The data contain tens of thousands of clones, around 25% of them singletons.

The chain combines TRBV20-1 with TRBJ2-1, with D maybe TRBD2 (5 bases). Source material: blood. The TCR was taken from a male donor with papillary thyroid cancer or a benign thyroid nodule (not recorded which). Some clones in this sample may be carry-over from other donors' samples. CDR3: CSARGASTVYNEQFF. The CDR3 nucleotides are TGCAGTGCTAGAGGGGCTAGCACTGTTTACAATGAGCAGTTCTTC.